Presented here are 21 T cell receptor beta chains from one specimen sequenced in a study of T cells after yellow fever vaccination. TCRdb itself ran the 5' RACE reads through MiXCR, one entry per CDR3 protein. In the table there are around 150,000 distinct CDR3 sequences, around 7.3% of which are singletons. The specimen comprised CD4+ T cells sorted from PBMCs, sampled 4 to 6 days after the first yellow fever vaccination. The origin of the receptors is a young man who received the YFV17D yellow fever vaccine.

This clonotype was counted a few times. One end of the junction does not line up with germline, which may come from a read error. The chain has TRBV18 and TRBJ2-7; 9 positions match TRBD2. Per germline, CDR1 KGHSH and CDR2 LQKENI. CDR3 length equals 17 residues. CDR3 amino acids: CATSPPSRLAGNYEQYF. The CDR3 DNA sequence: TGTGCCACCTCACCACCGTCTCGGCTAGCGGGGAACTACGAGCAGTACTTC.

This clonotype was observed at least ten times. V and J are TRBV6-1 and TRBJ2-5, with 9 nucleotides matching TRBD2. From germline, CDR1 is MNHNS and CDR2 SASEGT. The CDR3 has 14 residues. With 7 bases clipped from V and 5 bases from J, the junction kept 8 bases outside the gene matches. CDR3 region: CASMNSLAGETQYF. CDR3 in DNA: TGTGCCAGCATGAACAGCCTAGCGGGGGAGACCCAGTACTTC.

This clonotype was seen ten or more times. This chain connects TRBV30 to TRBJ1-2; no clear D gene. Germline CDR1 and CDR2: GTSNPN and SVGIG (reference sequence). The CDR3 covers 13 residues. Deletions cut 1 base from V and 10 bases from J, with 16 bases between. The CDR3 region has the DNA TGTGCCTGGAGTGCTGGGAATATGAAAGACTACACCTTC. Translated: CAWSAGNMKDYTF.

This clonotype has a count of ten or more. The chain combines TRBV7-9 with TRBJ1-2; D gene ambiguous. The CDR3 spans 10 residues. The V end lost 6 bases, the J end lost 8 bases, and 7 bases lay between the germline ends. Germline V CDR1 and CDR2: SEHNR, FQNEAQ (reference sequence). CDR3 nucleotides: TGTGCCAGCAGTTCCCGGGGCTACACCTTC. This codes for CASSSRGYTF.

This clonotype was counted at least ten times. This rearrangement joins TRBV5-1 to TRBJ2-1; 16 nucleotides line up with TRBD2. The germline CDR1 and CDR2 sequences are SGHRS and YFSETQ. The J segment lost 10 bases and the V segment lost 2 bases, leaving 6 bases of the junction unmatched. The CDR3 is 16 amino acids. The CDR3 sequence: CASSFGTSGGGQEQFF. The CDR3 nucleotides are TGCGCCAGCAGCTTTGGGACTAGCGGGGGGGGACAGGAGCAGTTCTTC.

In DNA form, the CDR3 reads TGTGCCAGCAGCTTCGGGCAGGGGGGGTACGAGCAGTACGTC. Amino acids: CASSFGQGGYEQYV. The rearrangement uses TRBV5-8 and TRBJ2-7, with D perhaps being TRBD1 or TRBD2 (7 bases each). This CDR3 contains 14 residues. The germline V gene has CDR1 SGHTS and CDR2 YDEGEE. Trimming pared 2 bases from V and 4 bases from J, leaving 13 bases between.

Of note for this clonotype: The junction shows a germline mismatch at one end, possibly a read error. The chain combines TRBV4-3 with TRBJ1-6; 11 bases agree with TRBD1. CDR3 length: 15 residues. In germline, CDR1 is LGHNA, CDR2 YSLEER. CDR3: CASSQGTGGNTPLHF. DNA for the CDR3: TGCGCCAGCAGCCAGGGGACAGGGGGTAATACACCCCTCCACTTT.

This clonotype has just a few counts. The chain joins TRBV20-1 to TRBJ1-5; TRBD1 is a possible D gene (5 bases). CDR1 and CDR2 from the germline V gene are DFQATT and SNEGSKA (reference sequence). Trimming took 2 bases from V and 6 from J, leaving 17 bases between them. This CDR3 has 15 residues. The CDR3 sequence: CSARNLGTRGQPQHF. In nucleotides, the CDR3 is TGCAGTGCTAGAAATTTAGGGACCCGAGGTCAGCCCCAGCATTTT.

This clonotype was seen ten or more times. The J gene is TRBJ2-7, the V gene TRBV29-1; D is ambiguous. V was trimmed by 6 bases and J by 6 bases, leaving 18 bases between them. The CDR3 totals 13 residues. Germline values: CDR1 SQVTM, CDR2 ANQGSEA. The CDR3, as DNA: TGCAGCGTGGGGTATTTGACTCCGGGCGAGCAGTACTTC. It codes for CSVGYLTPGEQYF.

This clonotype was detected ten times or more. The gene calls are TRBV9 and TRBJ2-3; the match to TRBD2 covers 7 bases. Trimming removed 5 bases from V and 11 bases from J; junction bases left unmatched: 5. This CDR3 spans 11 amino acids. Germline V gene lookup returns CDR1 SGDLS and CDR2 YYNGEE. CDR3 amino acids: CASRGERGQYF. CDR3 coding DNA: TGTGCCAGCAGGGGGGAGCGGGGGCAGTATTTT.

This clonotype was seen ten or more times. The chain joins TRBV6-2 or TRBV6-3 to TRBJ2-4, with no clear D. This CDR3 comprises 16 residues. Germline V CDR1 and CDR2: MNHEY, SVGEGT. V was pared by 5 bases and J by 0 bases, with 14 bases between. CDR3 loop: CASSLNTLLAKNIQYF. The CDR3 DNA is TGTGCCAGCAGTCTAAACACTTTACTAGCCAAAAACATTCAGTACTTC.

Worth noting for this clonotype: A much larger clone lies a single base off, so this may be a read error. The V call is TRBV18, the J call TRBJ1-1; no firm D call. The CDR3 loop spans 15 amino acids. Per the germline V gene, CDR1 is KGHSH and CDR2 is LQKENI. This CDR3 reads CSSSQPWSRNTEAFF. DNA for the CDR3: TGTTCCAGCTCACAACCGTGGAGTAGGAACACTGAAGCTTTCTTT.

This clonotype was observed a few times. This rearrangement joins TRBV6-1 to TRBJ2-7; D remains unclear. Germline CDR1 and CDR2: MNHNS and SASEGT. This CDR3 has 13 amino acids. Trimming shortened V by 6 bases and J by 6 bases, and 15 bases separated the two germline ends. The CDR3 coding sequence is TGTGCCAGCAGCCTCAGGCCCCCCCGCGAGCAGTACTTC. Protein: CASSLRPPREQYF.

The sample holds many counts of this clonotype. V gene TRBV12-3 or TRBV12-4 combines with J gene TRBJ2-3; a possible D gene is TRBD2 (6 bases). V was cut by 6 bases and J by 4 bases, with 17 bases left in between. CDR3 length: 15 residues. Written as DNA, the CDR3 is TGTGCCAGCAGCCCACGTAGCGGTGGCCCAGATACGCAGTATTTT. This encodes CASSPRSGGPDTQYF.

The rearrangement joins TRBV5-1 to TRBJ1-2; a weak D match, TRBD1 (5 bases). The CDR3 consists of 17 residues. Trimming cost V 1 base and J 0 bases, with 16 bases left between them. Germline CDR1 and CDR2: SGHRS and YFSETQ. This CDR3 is CASSLSSRPGTNYGYTF. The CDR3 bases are TGCGCCAGCAGCTTGTCGTCCAGGCCAGGGACTAACTATGGCTACACCTTC.

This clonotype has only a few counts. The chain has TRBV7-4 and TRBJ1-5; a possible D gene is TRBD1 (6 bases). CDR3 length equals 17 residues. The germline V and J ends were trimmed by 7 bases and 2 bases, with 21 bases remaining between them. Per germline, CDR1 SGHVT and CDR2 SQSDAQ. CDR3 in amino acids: CASTGGGAGVGNQPQHF. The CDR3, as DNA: TGTGCCAGCACCGGTGGGGGGGCCGGGGTTGGCAATCAGCCCCAGCATTTT. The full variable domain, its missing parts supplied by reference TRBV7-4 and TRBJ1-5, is GAGVSQSPRYKVAKRGRDVALRCDSISGHVTLYWYRQTLGQGSEVLTYSQSDAQRDKSGRPSGRFSAERPERSVSTLKIQRTEQGDSAVYLCASTGGGAGVGNQPQHFGDGTRLSIL.

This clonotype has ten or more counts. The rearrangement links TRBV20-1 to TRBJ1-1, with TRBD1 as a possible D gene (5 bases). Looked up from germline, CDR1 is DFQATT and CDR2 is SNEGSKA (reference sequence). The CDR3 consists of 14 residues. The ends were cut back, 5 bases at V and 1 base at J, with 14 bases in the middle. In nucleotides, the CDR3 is TGCAGTGCTGGGGGAGGCAACTCGAACACTGAAGCTTTCTTT. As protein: CSAGGGNSNTEAFF.

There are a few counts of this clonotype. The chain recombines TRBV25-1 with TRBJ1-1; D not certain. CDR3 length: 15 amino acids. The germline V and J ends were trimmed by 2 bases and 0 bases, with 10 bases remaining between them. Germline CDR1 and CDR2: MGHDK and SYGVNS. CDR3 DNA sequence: TGTGCCAGCAGTGAACCGGGAGGAATGAACACTGAAGCTTTCTTT. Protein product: CASSEPGGMNTEAFF. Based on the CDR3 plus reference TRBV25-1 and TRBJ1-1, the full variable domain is EADIYQTPRYLVIGTGKKITLECSQTMGHDKMYWYQQDPGMELHLIHYSYGVNSTEKGDLSSESTVSRIRTEHFPLTLESARPSHTSQYLCASSEPGGMNTEAFFGQGTRLTVV.

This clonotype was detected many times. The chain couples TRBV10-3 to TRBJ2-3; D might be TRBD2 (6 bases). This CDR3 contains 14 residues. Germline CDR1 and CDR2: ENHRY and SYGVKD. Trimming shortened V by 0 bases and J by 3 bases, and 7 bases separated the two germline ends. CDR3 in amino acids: CAISESGGTDTQYF. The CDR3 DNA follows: TGTGCCATCAGTGAGTCCGGGGGAACAGATACGCAGTATTTT.

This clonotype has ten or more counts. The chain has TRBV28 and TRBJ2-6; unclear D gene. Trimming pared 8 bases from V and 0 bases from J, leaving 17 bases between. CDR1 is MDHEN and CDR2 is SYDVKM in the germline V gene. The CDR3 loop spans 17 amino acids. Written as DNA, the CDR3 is TGTGCCAGCGATAGTAAGGGTTTCCGCTCTGGGGCCAACGTCCTGACTTTC. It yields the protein CASDSKGFRSGANVLTF.

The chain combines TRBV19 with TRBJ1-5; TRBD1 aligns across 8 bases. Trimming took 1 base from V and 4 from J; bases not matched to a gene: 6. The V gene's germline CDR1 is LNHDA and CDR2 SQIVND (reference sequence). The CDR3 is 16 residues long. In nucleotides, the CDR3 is TGTGCCAGTAGTATAGTGGGCAGGGGGCGTAATCAGCCCCAGCATTTT. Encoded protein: CASSIVGRGRNQPQHF.